The following is a TCR beta chain sequence with its context. Each CDR3 protein gets one entry after TCRdb re-called the 5' RACE reads with MiXCR. The profile covers roughly 690,000 distinct CDR3 sequences, with less than 7% appearing a single time and around 1.7% taken by the ten largest. CDR3 length equals 15 residues. V lost 3 bases and J 3 bases, leaving 14 bases between the germline ends. Germline CDR1 LGHDT, CDR2 YNNKEL (reference sequence). The data are from a study of identical twins. V usage is TRBV3-1 and J usage is TRBJ2-5; D gene unclear. The material sequenced was naive T cells sorted from blood. The TCR originated in a man aged 18 to 29 in good health. CDR3 region: CASSQPGTDEETQYF. The CDR3 DNA follows: TGTGCCAGCAGCCAGCCGGGCACAGACGAAGAGACCCAGTACTTC.